Below are 27 T cell receptor beta chains sequenced from a single sample in a study of cytomegalovirus exposure and HLA in healthy donors. With 60 Vbeta and 13 Jbeta primers, the PCR was carried out. The method was immunoSEQ multiplex PCR; TCRdb's version includes in-frame clones alone and lacks a portion of them. The table lists about 150,000 clones, about three quarters of them singletons. The sequenced sample was PBMCs. The receptors were gathered from a man in his forties in good health and CMV-seropositive.

The chain joins TRBV29-1 to TRBJ2-2; 7 nucleotides align to TRBD2. The CDR3 extends over 14 amino acids. Germline V gives CDR1 SQVTM, CDR2 ANQGSEA. The V gene end was trimmed by 5 bases and the J gene end by 7 bases; junction bases not matched to a gene: 10. The CDR3 DNA reads as TGCAGCGTTCCAAGCGGTGGGGGGGACGGGGAGCTGTTTTTT. Translation gives CSVPSGGGDGELFF.

Only a few counts were recorded for this clone. The chain employs TRBV28 and TRBJ1-2; 8 bases are a match to TRBD1. The germline V gene has CDR1 MDHEN and CDR2 SYDVKM. V was pared by 1 base and J by 4 bases, with 8 bases of the junction left unmatched. The CDR3 consists of 16 residues. CDR3 DNA: TGTGCCAGCAGTTTATCTCAGGGGGCGCGGGGCTATGGCTACACCTTC. Its protein is CASSLSQGARGYGYTF.

This clone was observed a single time. The chain combines TRBV5-4 with TRBJ1-1; D not resolved. The CDR3 length is 16 residues. CDR1 SGHNT and CDR2 YYREEE come from the germline V gene (reference sequence). The V gene lost 4 bases and the J gene lost 2 bases, with 18 bases spanning the gap. CDR3 in DNA: TGTGCCAGCAGCCCGATGGGCATCGGCACAAACACTGAAGCTTTCTTT. This sequence encodes CASSPMGIGTNTEAFF. The whole variable domain, filled in from reference TRBV5-4 and TRBJ1-1, reads ETGVTQSPTHLIKTRGQQVTLRCSSQSGHNTVSWYQQALGQGPQFIFQYYREEENGRGNFPPRFSGLQFPNYSSELNVNALELDDSALYLCASSPMGIGTNTEAFFGQGTRLTVV.

The genes are TRBV7-9 and TRBJ2-5; TRBD1 matches 7 bases. The V and J ends lost 1 base and 2 bases, in that order; junction bases with no gene match: 4. The CDR3 loop spans 15 amino acids. Germline loops: CDR1 SEHNR, CDR2 FQNEAQ (reference sequence). This chain's CDR3 is CASSLGQGLQETQYF. In nucleotides, the CDR3 is TGTGCCAGCAGCTTAGGACAGGGTTTACAAGAGACCCAGTACTTC.

V usage is TRBV19 and J usage is TRBJ2-2, with D possibly TRBD2 on 6 matching bases. V dropped 3 bases and J dropped 4 bases, with 12 bases sitting between them. This CDR3 is built from 15 residues. CDR1 is LNHDA, CDR2 SQIVND, per germline (reference sequence). CDR3 DNA sequence: TGTGCCAGTAGTATCGGTGCGGGACCCACCGGGGAGCTGTTTTTT. Protein product: CASSIGAGPTGELFF.

The chain links TRBV4-3 to TRBJ2-1; 8 bases line up with TRBD2. Trimming removed 4 bases from V and 10 bases from J; junction bases left unmatched: 15. The CDR3 covers 16 residues. The germline V gene encodes CDR1 LGHNA and CDR2 YSLEER. The CDR3 DNA follows: TGCGCCAGCAGCCTCCTACTCGGGAGGGCCAGAGAAGAGCAGTTCTTC. Translating it yields CASSLLLGRAREEQFF.

The rearrangement links TRBV5-1 to TRBJ1-4; D gene uncertain. V lost 4 bases and J lost 8, with 12 bases in between. This CDR3 has 13 residues. CDR1 and CDR2 from the germline V gene are SGHRS and YFSETQ. CDR3 sequence: CASSTEGREKLFF. In DNA form, the CDR3 reads TGCGCCAGCAGCACAGAGGGTCGCGAAAAACTGTTTTTT.

The rearrangement joins TRBV28 to TRBJ2-7, with 8 bases aligning to TRBD1. Germline assignment: CDR1 MDHEN and CDR2 SYDVKM. V shed 6 bases and J 3 bases; nucleotides not matched to a gene: 10. The CDR3 totals 15 residues. The CDR3 loop is CASSWTGSKSYEQYF. In DNA, the CDR3 is TGTGCCAGCAGCTGGACAGGGAGTAAGAGCTACGAGCAGTACTTC.

The J gene is TRBJ2-3, the V gene TRBV2; 11 positions match TRBD2. The CDR3 runs to 15 residues. Germline V gene lookup returns CDR1 SNHLY and CDR2 FYNNEI. Losses at the gene ends were 5 bases for V and 3 bases for J; bases not matched to a gene: 4. Written as DNA, the CDR3 is TGTGCCAGCAGTCGTCTAGCGGGAGGAACAGATACGCAGTATTTT. Translated: CASSRLAGGTDTQYF.

The chain recombines TRBV19 with TRBJ2-7; 8 positions agree with TRBD1. Germline V gene data show CDR1 as LNHDA and CDR2 as SQIVND (reference sequence). V lost 5 bases to trimming and J lost 0 bases; unmatched junction nucleotides: 9. The CDR3 is 16 amino acids. The CDR3 coding sequence is TGTGCCAGTAGTCCAGGGGGCAGGGCCCTCTCCTACGAGCAGTACTTC. Translation: CASSPGGRALSYEQYF.

V and J are TRBV10-2 and TRBJ2-2, with 8 bases aligning to TRBD2. The length of the CDR3 is 16 residues. V lost 7 bases and J lost 4; bases outside the gene matches: 11. CDR1 is WSHSY and CDR2 is SAAADI in the germline V gene. The CDR3 is CASTPTPGLGTGELFF. CDR3 in DNA: TGCGCCAGCACCCCTACCCCGGGACTAGGCACCGGGGAGCTGTTTTTT.

The rearrangement uses TRBV5-1 and TRBJ2-1; 8 bases match TRBD2. The CDR3 covers 15 residues. With 7 bases clipped from V and 0 bases from J, the junction kept 6 bases outside the gene matches. Looked up from germline, CDR1 is SGHRS and CDR2 is YFSETQ. Here the CDR3 reads CASSISGSSYNEQFF. Here the CDR3 DNA reads TGCGCCAGCTCTATAAGCGGGAGCTCCTACAATGAGCAGTTCTTC.

J is TRBJ1-2 and V is TRBV7-2; 7 nucleotides line up with TRBD1. The CDR3 is 14 amino acids. J lost 6 bases, V lost 0 bases, and 4 bases had no gene match. The germline gives CDR1 SGHTA, CDR2 FQGNSA. This CDR3 reads CASSLAQGDHGYTF. CDR3 bases: TGTGCCAGCAGCTTAGCGCAGGGGGACCATGGCTACACCTTC.

The chain recombines TRBV2 with TRBJ2-6; 7 bases map to TRBD1. The J segment lost 2 bases and the V segment lost 9 bases, leaving 1 base of the junction unmatched. CDR3 length: 13 residues. Germline CDR1 is SNHLY and CDR2 is FYNNEI. The CDR3 nucleotides are TGTGCCAGACAGGGGACTGGGGCCAACGTCCTGACTTTC. Translated: CARQGTGANVLTF.

The J gene is TRBJ2-2, the V gene TRBV10-3; 10 bases line up with TRBD2. The CDR3 consists of 15 residues. CDR1 and CDR2 from the germline V gene are ENHRY and SYGVKD. V shed 3 bases, J shed 6 bases, and the junction held 4 bases outside the gene matches. The CDR3 loop is CAISDLAGVAGELFF. The DNA for the CDR3 is TGTGCCATCAGTGACCTAGCGGGAGTGGCCGGGGAGCTGTTTTTT.

This sequence joins TRBV14 and TRBJ2-4; a possible D gene is TRBD1 (6 bases). The CDR3 spans 15 residues. Deletions cut 0 bases from V and 8 bases from J, with 14 bases between. Looked up from germline, CDR1 is SGHDN and CDR2 is FVKESK. The CDR3 DNA reads as TGTGCCAGCAGCCAAGAGCACAGGGATTGGGACATTCAGTACTTC. Its protein is CASSQEHRDWDIQYF.

The V and J genes are TRBV19 and TRBJ2-2; no firm D call. The CDR3 contains 14 residues. The V gene's germline CDR1 is LNHDA and CDR2 SQIVND (reference sequence). Trimming took off 1 base at V and 5 bases at J, with 8 bases between the two ends. The CDR3 sequence is CASSIGGKTGELFF. The CDR3 DNA reads TGTGCCAGTAGTATAGGCGGTAAAACCGGGGAGCTGTTTTTT.

This chain links TRBV5-5 with TRBJ2-1; 7 bases match TRBD1. V lost 0 bases, J lost 3 bases, and 3 bases stayed unmatched. The CDR3 totals 15 residues. Germline CDR1 is SGHKS and CDR2 is YYEKEE (reference sequence). CDR3 coding DNA: TGTGCCAGCAGCTTGGCTCGGGACAGCTACAATGAGCAGTTCTTC. This encodes CASSLARDSYNEQFF.

This clone was counted only a few times. V gene TRBV28 combines with J gene TRBJ2-7; D remains ambiguous. The germline V and J ends were trimmed by 8 bases and 4 bases, with 15 bases remaining between them. The CDR3 sequence is 13 residues long. Germline V gene lookup returns CDR1 MDHEN and CDR2 SYDVKM. The chain's CDR3 is CASRAWPLYEQYF. CDR3 sequence (DNA): TGTGCCAGCCGAGCGTGGCCCTTGTACGAGCAGTACTTC.

In its sample, this clone was seen a few times. The rearrangement uses TRBV10-3 and TRBJ2-3; perhaps TRBD2 as D (5 bases). Looked up from germline, CDR1 is ENHRY and CDR2 is SYGVKD. The CDR3 runs to 16 residues. Trimming removed 1 base at V and 0 bases at J, with 11 bases between. The CDR3 DNA reads TGTGCCATCAGTGAGTTAAGCGGAACTAGCACAGATACGCAGTATTTT. The encoded protein is CAISELSGTSTDTQYF.

In its sample, this clone was seen once. The chain combines TRBV7-2 with TRBJ2-1, with TRBD2 matching 7 bases. The J segment lost 8 bases and the V segment lost 4 bases, leaving 2 bases of the junction unmatched. This CDR3 has 12 amino acids. Germline-derived CDR1 and CDR2 are SGHTA and FQGNSA. The CDR3 DNA reads TGTGCCAGCAGCTCCCTAGCGGATGAGCAGTTCTTC. The encoded protein is CASSSLADEQFF.

The chain has TRBV18 and TRBJ2-5; 14 positions agree with TRBD2. The CDR3 covers 17 residues. The V gene's germline CDR1 is KGHSH and CDR2 LQKENI. Unmatched junction bases numbered 6, after V lost 4 bases and J lost 2 bases. The CDR3 region is CASSLGTSGSGQETQYF. CDR3 nucleotides: TGTGCCAGCTCACTCGGGACTAGCGGGAGTGGGCAAGAGACCCAGTACTTC.

This clone appeared a few times. V is TRBV11-2 and J is TRBJ2-7, with 13 bases matching TRBD2. Per germline, CDR1 SGHAT and CDR2 FQNNGV. The CDR3 sequence is 16 residues long. V was clipped by 5 bases and J by 3 bases; unmatched bases: 7. The DNA of the CDR3 is TGTGCCAGCAGCCGGACTAGCGGGAGTCCTTTCTACGAGCAGTACTTC. Translation: CASSRTSGSPFYEQYF.

This rearrangement joins TRBV5-4 to TRBJ2-2; 9 bases are a match to TRBD2. The CDR3 contains 18 residues. J was trimmed by 0 bases and V by 1 base; bases with no gene match: 7. The germline V gene has CDR1 SGHNT and CDR2 YYREEE (reference sequence). CDR3 sequence (DNA): TGTGCCAGCAGCTTGTTCTTAGCGGGAGCCCCGAACACCGGGGAGCTGTTTTTT. This translates into CASSLFLAGAPNTGELFF.

The count of this clone is one. The V gene is TRBV28, the J gene TRBJ2-3, with D perhaps TRBD2 (6 bases). CDR3 length: 13 amino acids. Germline CDR1 and CDR2: MDHEN and SYDVKM. Trimming shortened V by 1 base and J by 6 bases, and 8 bases separated the two germline ends. The CDR3 DNA reads as TGTGCCAGCAGTTTATCGCTAGCGGATACGCAGTATTTT. Its translation: CASSLSLADTQYF. The full variable domain, completed using reference TRBV28 and TRBJ2-3, is DVKVTQSSRYLVKRTGEKVFLECVQDMDHENMFWYRQDPGLGLRLIYFSYDVKMKEKGDIPEGYSVSREKKERFSLILESASTNQTSMYLCASSLSLADTQYFGPGTRLTVL.

This clone showed up just a few times. The chain couples TRBV5-8 to TRBJ2-5; TRBD2 matches at 11 bases. CDR1 SGHTS and CDR2 YDEGEE come from the germline V gene. After removal of 0 bases from V and 6 bases from J, the junction contained 4 bases not matched to a gene. The CDR3 totals 15 residues. The CDR3 coding sequence is TGTGCCAGCAGCTTGGCCCTAGCGGGAGGACAGACCCAGTACTTC. Translation: CASSLALAGGQTQYF.

V and J are TRBV10-1 and TRBJ1-2; possible D gene TRBD1, 5 bases. This CDR3 is built from 12 residues. Deletions cut 6 bases from V and 6 bases from J, with 11 bases between. Germline CDR1 and CDR2: WNHNN and SYGVQD (reference sequence). The CDR3 region is CASSQGRNGYTF. CDR3 bases: TGCGCCAGCAGCCAGGGTAGGAATGGCTACACCTTC.